This T cell receptor beta chain is drawn from a study of blood T cell repertoires in COVID-19. As originally analysed: Amplification of reference gene primers was used by the study to estimate nucleated cell counts. The method was immunoSEQ multiplex PCR; TCRdb's version includes in-frame clones alone and lacks a portion of them. The D gene and trimming were derived from the DNA, and the V and J assignments and clone size from that table. This sample has under 500,000 clones; around nine tenths occur once, and the top ten carry roughly 1.9%. CDR1 is SQVTM and CDR2 is ANQGSEA in the germline V gene. The V segment lost 6 bases and the J segment 3 bases; nucleotides outside the gene matches: 4. The CDR3 sequence is 12 residues long. Which cohort a participant joined came from the clinical history participants gave.

Material: PBMCs or T cells enriched from blood (not recorded which). This TCR was recovered from a woman younger than 35 with acute COVID-19. The chain recombines TRBV29-1 with TRBJ1-1, with 7 bases matching TRBD1. DNA of the CDR3: TGCAGCGTAGTAACAGGGGACACTGAAGCTTTCTTT. It codes for CSVVTGDTEAFF.